This T cell receptor beta chain originates from a study of a mutant IDH1 vaccine in newly diagnosed glioma. Study background: Commencement of vaccination occurred 4-6 weeks following radiotherapy alone, or concurrently with temozolomide cycles. Treated individuals were 62.5% male and 37.5% female, averaging about 37 years of age.

Sequencing was performed with immunoSEQ multiplex PCR; in TCRdb, only in-frame clones are kept and a portion is missing. The sample shows about 65,000 clones, more than 80% of them seen only once. The CDR3 has 14 residues. Trimming removed 0 bases at V and 3 bases at J, with 10 bases between. Germline V lookup: CDR1 SGDLS, CDR2 YYNGEE. Notes on this clone: Its antigen is not known. At the DNA level, this CDR3 is encoded by other sequences in the same sample as well.

Time point noted: week 35, safety follow-up. All doses held 300 ug of mutant IDH1 20-mer peptide, with topical imiquimod. Across weeks 1, 3, 5, 7, 11, 15, 19 and 23, patients received a vaccination each time, eight in all. The sequences come from PBMCs, collected from a glioma patient whose treatment included an IDH1 peptide vaccine. This TCR derives from a man aged 35 to 55 with glioma. The chain is built from TRBV9 and TRBJ2-7; TRBD1 or TRBD2 may be the D gene (6 bases each). CDR3 sequence: CASSVEEGGYEQYF. The CDR3 DNA sequence: TGTGCCAGCAGCGTAGAGGAGGGGGGCTACGAGCAGTACTTC.